This note documents a single TCR beta chain sequence. Germline values: CDR1 MDHEN, CDR2 SYDVKM. The CDR3 extends over 16 amino acids. Trimming cost V 3 bases and J 3 bases; bases outside gene matches: 4. It was with 60 Vbeta and 13 Jbeta primers that the PCR ran. Using immunoSEQ multiplex PCR, the repertoire was profiled, and TCRdb retains in-frame clones only, with some absent. The sample shows about 140,000 clones, roughly 82% of them seen only once. The data derive from a study of cytomegalovirus exposure and HLA in healthy donors. The rearrangement joins TRBV28 to TRBJ2-1; TRBD2 aligns across 11 bases. Source material: PBMCs. This sequence was found in a man aged 18 to 29 in good health and CMV-seropositive. In DNA, the CDR3 is TGTGCCAGCAGTTTTCCGGGGACTAGCGGCTACAATGAGCAGTTCTTC. Translated, it gives CASSFPGTSGYNEQFF.